The 30 T cell receptor beta chains below all came from one sample that was sequenced in a study of shared clonotypes between healthy human individuals. TCRdb keeps only in-frame clones here, not all; method: immunoSEQ multiplex PCR. The data contain some 1,600,000 clones, nearly 99% of them seen just once; the ten biggest clones take up around 0.47%. The specimen sequenced was naive CD4+ T cells sorted from blood. The subset: CD45RA+ positively selected. The receptors shown here come from a man aged 25-40 years in good health.

The genes are TRBV18 and TRBJ2-2; 8 bases line up with TRBD2. Germline trimming cut 1 base from V and 6 bases from J; bases unmatched to any gene: 1. The germline V gene has CDR1 KGHSH and CDR2 LQKENI. The CDR3 contains 14 residues. The CDR3 sequence is CASSPLGGAGELFF. DNA for the CDR3: TGTGCCAGCTCACCACTCGGGGGGGCCGGGGAGCTGTTTTTT.

This chain connects TRBV2 to TRBJ1-3; a possible D gene is TRBD1 (6 bases). This CDR3 has 15 residues. In germline, CDR1 is SNHLY, CDR2 FYNNEI. Trimming took 4 bases from V and 8 from J, leaving 18 bases between them. CDR3 sequence: CASSADRIPQDTIYF. DNA of the CDR3: TGTGCCAGCAGTGCCGACAGGATCCCTCAAGACACCATATATTTT.

As concerns this clone: The sample carries other DNA sequences with the same CDR3. The chain joins TRBV5-1 to TRBJ2-3, with D possibly TRBD2 on 6 matching bases. V lost 0 bases and J lost 1, with 9 bases in between. CDR3 length: 15 residues. Germline V gene sequence: CDR1 SGHRS, CDR2 YFSETQ. The CDR3 loop is CASSLVGGRTDTQYF. In DNA form, the CDR3 reads TGCGCCAGCAGCTTGGTGGGGGGACGCACAGATACGCAGTATTTT.

Regarding this clone: Other DNA sequences of this sample code for an identical CDR3. The V call is TRBV5-1, the J call TRBJ2-5, with a possible D match to TRBD1 (8 bases). The ends were cut back, 0 bases at V and 5 bases at J, with 14 bases in the middle. This CDR3 is 15 amino acids long. From germline, CDR1 is SGHRS and CDR2 YFSETQ. DNA for the CDR3: TGCGCCAGCAGCTTGGAAGGACAGGGAGGGGAGACCCAGTACTTC. Translation gives CASSLEGQGGETQYF.

This clone was detected once. The chain couples TRBV2 to TRBJ1-1; D is possibly TRBD1 (5 bases). CDR3 size: 12 residues. The germline V gene encodes CDR1 SNHLY and CDR2 FYNNEI. V was pared by 1 base and J by 11 bases, with 11 bases between. The DNA for the CDR3 is TGTGCCAGCAGTGAAGGGGGCAGGGCGGCTTTCTTT. Its protein is CASSEGGRAAFF.

The V and J genes are TRBV7-9 and TRBJ2-6, with D tentatively TRBD1 (6 bases). The CDR3 has 18 amino acids. Trimming left V 5 bases short and J 2 bases short, with 19 bases between. Per germline, CDR1 SEHNR and CDR2 FQNEAQ (reference sequence). CDR3 sequence: CASSPIYREGTGANVLTF. CDR3 nucleotide sequence: TGTGCCAGCAGCCCAATATACAGGGAAGGAACTGGGGCCAACGTCCTGACTTTC. Looking up the rest from reference TRBV7-9 and TRBJ2-6 gives the full variable domain: DTGVSQNPRHKITKRGQNVTFRCDPISEHNRLYWYRQTLGQGPEFLTYFQNEAQLEKSRLLSDRFSAERPKGSFSTLEIQRTEQGDSAMYLCASSPIYREGTGANVLTFGAGSRLTVL.

This rearrangement joins TRBV5-1 to TRBJ1-2; 8 nucleotides align to TRBD1. This CDR3 spans 13 amino acids. In germline, CDR1 is SGHRS, CDR2 YFSETQ. V shed 1 base, J shed 8 bases, and the junction held 4 bases outside the gene matches. CDR3 in DNA: TGCGCCAGCAGCTTGAACCAGGGGGCAGGCTACACCTTC. Its translation is CASSLNQGAGYTF.

This rearrangement joins TRBV29-1 to TRBJ2-7; the D is unclear. Deletions cut 0 bases from V and 4 bases from J, with 19 bases between. Germline V gene lookup returns CDR1 SQVTM and CDR2 ANQGSEA. This CDR3 is built from 16 residues. The CDR3 DNA follows: TGCAGCGTTGAAGATGGCGCAACTACCGGTCGATACGAGCAGTACTTC. Protein: CSVEDGATTGRYEQYF.

The chain has TRBV28 and TRBJ2-7, with 9 bases identical to TRBD2. Trimming took 5 bases from V and 4 from J; bases not matched to a gene: 12. This CDR3 has 16 residues. From germline, CDR1 is MDHEN and CDR2 SYDVKM. CDR3 protein: CASSPLAGKSPYEQYF. The CDR3 DNA sequence: TGTGCCAGCAGTCCCCTAGCGGGAAAGTCTCCTTACGAGCAGTACTTC.

J is TRBJ2-3 and V is TRBV7-9; the D is unclear. The V end was cut by 8 bases, the J end by 6 bases, with 3 bases between. Germline V gene sequence: CDR1 SEHNR, CDR2 FQNEAQ (reference sequence). The CDR3 is made up of 9 amino acids. CDR3 protein: CASSDTQYF. CDR3 DNA: TGTGCCAGCTCGGATACGCAGTATTTT.

The gene calls are TRBV5-6 and TRBJ1-2, with D unresolved. Germline assignment: CDR1 SGHDT and CDR2 YYEEEE. The V and J ends lost 4 bases and 1 base respectively, with 17 bases between them. CDR3 length equals 16 residues. CDR3 in DNA: TGTGCCAGCAGCAAGGATATAGGATTCCTTAACTATGGCTACACCTTC. The encoded protein is CASSKDIGFLNYGYTF.

The genes are TRBV5-1 and TRBJ2-7, with 9 bases fitting TRBD1. Germline V CDR1 and CDR2: SGHRS, YFSETQ. The length of the CDR3 is 15 residues. J lost 5 bases, V lost 2 bases, and 8 bases had no gene match. In DNA form, the CDR3 reads TGCGCCAGCAGCTTTACCGGGACAGGGCCTAACGAGCAGTACTTC. Translated, it gives CASSFTGTGPNEQYF.

The rearrangement joins TRBV2 to TRBJ2-1, with unresolved D. V lost 7 bases and J lost 6, with 7 bases in between. The CDR3 sequence is 11 residues long. Germline values: CDR1 SNHLY, CDR2 FYNNEI. In DNA form, the CDR3 reads TGTGCCAGCATGAAGGGCAATGAGCAGTTCTTC. This translates into CASMKGNEQFF.

This clone was recorded only once. V gene TRBV9 combines with J gene TRBJ2-7; TRBD2 aligns across 12 bases. Germline loops: CDR1 SGDLS, CDR2 YYNGEE. Trimming took 6 bases from V and 4 from J; bases not matched to a gene: 8. The CDR3 loop spans 15 amino acids. This CDR3 is CASTHFLAGGYEQYF. The CDR3 nucleotides are TGTGCCAGCACCCATTTCCTAGCGGGAGGGTACGAGCAGTACTTC.

The chain employs TRBV28 and TRBJ1-4; perhaps TRBD1 as D (5 bases). V was pared by 5 bases and J by 8 bases, with 21 bases between. Germline loops: CDR1 MDHEN, CDR2 SYDVKM. The CDR3 is made up of 16 amino acids. The CDR3 protein is CASSGTSPRGREKLFF. CDR3 coding DNA: TGTGCCAGCAGTGGGACGAGCCCCCGGGGACGGGAAAAACTGTTTTTT.

This clone was seen a single time. The chain carries TRBV5-8 and TRBJ2-2; 14 bases match TRBD2. This CDR3 is 17 amino acids long. Germline V gene sequence: CDR1 SGHTS, CDR2 YDEGEE. V lost 5 bases and J lost 6; bases outside the gene matches: 9. The CDR3, as DNA: TGTGCCAGCAGACCGACCAGACTAGCGGGAGGGCCCGGGGAGCTGTTTTTT. It specifies CASRPTRLAGGPGELFF.

The chain employs TRBV25-1 and TRBJ1-2, with D unresolved. There are 13 residues in the CDR3. Germline CDR1 and CDR2: MGHDK and SYGVNS. V shed 3 bases and J shed 4 bases, with 9 bases lying between them. Here the CDR3 reads CASSDKSFYGYTF. Written as DNA, the CDR3 is TGTGCCAGCAGTGATAAGTCCTTCTATGGCTACACCTTC.

This clone has just one count. The rearrangement joins TRBV19 to TRBJ2-7; D is unresolved. Germline V CDR1 and CDR2: LNHDA, SQIVND (reference sequence). The V and J ends lost 5 bases and 1 base respectively, with 6 bases between them. The length of the CDR3 is 12 residues. CDR3 DNA sequence: TGTGCCAGTAGTCAACCTTCCTACGAGCAGTACTTC. Amino acid sequence: CASSQPSYEQYF.

This rearrangement joins TRBV14 to TRBJ2-1, with D possibly being TRBD1 or TRBD2 (7 bases each). Germline V CDR1 and CDR2: SGHDN, FVKESK. This CDR3 region has 13 residues. V shed 1 base and J shed 9 bases, with 10 bases lying between them. CDR3 sequence reads: CASSQGRGGEQFF. CDR3 nucleotide sequence: TGTGCCAGCAGCCAAGGCAGGGGGGGTGAGCAGTTCTTC.

The chain recombines TRBV27 with TRBJ1-1; D call uncertain. Germline CDR1 is MNHEY and CDR2 is SMNVEV (reference sequence). The CDR3 length is 14 residues. The V end lost 2 bases, the J end lost 3 bases, and 10 bases lay between the germline ends. The CDR3 region has the DNA TGTGCCAGCAGTTTAGTAAGCGGGGACACTGAAGCTTTCTTT. Its translation is CASSLVSGDTEAFF.

V gene TRBV6-4 combines with J gene TRBJ2-3; 7 bases fit TRBD2. The J segment lost 4 bases and the V segment lost 6 bases, leaving 7 bases of the junction unmatched. The CDR3 loop spans 14 amino acids. Germline CDR1 MRHNA, CDR2 SNTAGT. The CDR3 sequence: CASRERDGADTQYF. The CDR3 bases are TGTGCCAGCAGGGAGCGGGACGGGGCAGATACGCAGTATTTT.

In its sample, this clone was seen once. The rearrangement uses TRBV6-1 and TRBJ2-1; no firm D call. Germline CDR1 MNHNS, CDR2 SASEGT. The CDR3 loop spans 11 amino acids. Trimming cost V 6 bases and J 5 bases, with 5 bases left between them. The CDR3 is CASSLNNEQFF. CDR3 DNA: TGTGCCAGCAGCTTGAACAATGAGCAGTTCTTC.

This chain links TRBV27 with TRBJ2-7; D unresolved. Trimming removed 8 bases from V and 1 base from J, with 6 bases in between. Looked up from germline, CDR1 is MNHEY and CDR2 is SMNVEV (reference sequence). The CDR3 is 11 amino acids. The CDR3 region is CASRQSYEQYF. For the CDR3, the DNA is TGTGCCAGCCGGCAATCCTACGAGCAGTACTTC.

The chain combines TRBV19 with TRBJ2-2; no reliable D call. Germline V gene data show CDR1 as LNHDA and CDR2 as SQIVND (reference sequence). The CDR3 is made up of 17 amino acids. Trimming left V 0 bases short and J 4 bases short, with 15 bases between. In nucleotides, the CDR3 is TGTGCCAGTAGTATAGATAAGGGCCCTTTGGGCACCGGGGAGCTGTTTTTT. Its protein is CASSIDKGPLGTGELFF.

The gene calls are TRBV6-1 and TRBJ2-1, with a weak D call TRBD2 (6 bases). Deletions cut 4 bases from V and 1 base from J, with 14 bases between. CDR3 length: 16 residues. Germline V gene sequence: CDR1 MNHNS, CDR2 SASEGT. CDR3 in amino acids: CASSVLTSPSYNEQFF. The CDR3 coding sequence is TGTGCCAGCAGTGTCCTGACTAGTCCTTCCTACAATGAGCAGTTCTTC.

V usage is TRBV6-1 and J usage is TRBJ2-7; the D gene is possibly TRBD1 (6 bases). Trimming cost V 8 bases and J 0 bases, with 11 bases left between them. The CDR3 sequence is 13 residues long. Germline V gene sequence: CDR1 MNHNS, CDR2 SASEGT. CDR3 sequence (DNA): TGTGCCAGCCGGGACAAGAGCTCCTACGAGCAGTACTTC. Translation: CASRDKSSYEQYF.

In DNA, the CDR3 is TGTGCCAGCAACACCCCGGGGGGGACGGGCTATGGCTACACCTTC. It encodes CASNTPGGTGYGYTF. The gene calls are TRBV5-4 and TRBJ1-2; possible D gene TRBD1, 5 bases. Between the trimmed V and J ends, which lost 6 bases and 4 bases, there was a span of 19 bases. The CDR3 contains 15 residues. The germline CDR1 and CDR2 sequences are SGHNT and YYREEE (reference sequence).

This clone was seen only once. The rearrangement links TRBV5-5 to TRBJ2-5, with 8 bases lining up with TRBD2. The CDR3 is made up of 13 amino acids. CDR1 is SGHKS and CDR2 is YYEKEE in the germline V gene (reference sequence). V lost 3 bases, J lost 3 bases, and 1 base stayed unmatched. The CDR3 here is CASSYGREETQYF. CDR3 DNA sequence: TGTGCCAGCAGCTACGGGAGGGAAGAGACCCAGTACTTC.

Regarding this clone: The junction differs from germline at one of its ends, possibly a read error. The V gene is TRBV7-2, the J gene TRBJ2-3; 8 bases agree with TRBD2. The CDR3 length is 16 residues. Germline lookup yields CDR1 SGHTA and CDR2 FQGNSA. The CDR3 coding sequence is TGTGCTAGCAGTGGCGGGAGGACCCGAATGGAAGATACGCAGTATTTT. Translated: CASSGGRTRMEDTQYF.

This chain connects TRBV28 to TRBJ2-7; D might be TRBD1 (6 bases). The CDR3 covers 15 residues. V was shortened by 5 bases and J by 0 bases, with 14 bases between the two germline ends. CDR1 is MDHEN, CDR2 SYDVKM, per germline. As DNA, the CDR3 is TGTGCCAGCAGTAACCCTAGGGGGTTCTCCTACGAGCAGTACTTC. Amino acid sequence: CASSNPRGFSYEQYF.